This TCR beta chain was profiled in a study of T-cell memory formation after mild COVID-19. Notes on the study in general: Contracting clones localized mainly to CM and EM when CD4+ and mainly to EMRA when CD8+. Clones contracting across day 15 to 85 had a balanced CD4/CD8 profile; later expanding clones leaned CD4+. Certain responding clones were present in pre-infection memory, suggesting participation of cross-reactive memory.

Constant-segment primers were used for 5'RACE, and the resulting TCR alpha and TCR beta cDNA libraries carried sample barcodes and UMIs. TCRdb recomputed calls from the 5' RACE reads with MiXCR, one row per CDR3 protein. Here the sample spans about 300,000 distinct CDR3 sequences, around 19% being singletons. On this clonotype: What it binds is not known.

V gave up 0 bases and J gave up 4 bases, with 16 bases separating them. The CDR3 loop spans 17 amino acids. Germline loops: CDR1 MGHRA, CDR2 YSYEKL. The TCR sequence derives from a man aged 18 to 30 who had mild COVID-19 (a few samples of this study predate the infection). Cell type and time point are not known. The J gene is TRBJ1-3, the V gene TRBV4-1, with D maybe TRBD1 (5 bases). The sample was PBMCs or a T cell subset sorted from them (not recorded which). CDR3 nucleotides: TGCGCCAGCAGCCAAGAAGGGGCCGGTTCGTTGGGAAACACCATATATTTT. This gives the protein CASSQEGAGSLGNTIYF.